A single sample is the source of the 11 T cell receptor beta chains below, sequenced in a study of blood T cell repertoires in COVID-19. Sequenced by immunoSEQ multiplex PCR; TCRdb stores in-frame clones only, minus some. Seen here are fewer than 300,000 clones, around 82% observed once, and the top ten hold around 9.2%. The sequenced material came from peripheral blood. These receptors all stem from a human donor in a cohort sampled during active COVID-19.

The chain recombines TRBV19 with TRBJ1-2; a weak D match, TRBD1 (5 bases). With 10 bases removed from V and 4 bases from J, the gap between germline ends came to 22 bases. Germline lookup yields CDR1 LNHDA and CDR2 SQIVND (reference sequence). The CDR3 extends over 15 amino acids. The CDR3 region is CAIRANRGSGYGYTF. CDR3 DNA: TGTGCCATCAGAGCTAACCGGGGGTCTGGCTATGGCTACACCTTC.

V usage is TRBV28 and J usage is TRBJ2-3; D is undetermined. Trimming stripped 6 bases from V and 3 bases from J, with 16 bases between. CDR3 length: 15 residues. Germline CDR1 MDHEN, CDR2 SYDVKM. The CDR3: CASSTTKLGTDTQYF. CDR3 DNA: TGTGCCAGCAGCACTACTAAGCTTGGTACAGATACGCAGTATTTT.

V is TRBV25-1 and J is TRBJ1-6; D perhaps matches TRBD1 (5 bases). CDR1 is MGHDK, CDR2 SYGVNS, per germline. This CDR3 has 14 amino acids. The germline V and J ends were trimmed by 8 bases and 7 bases, with 15 bases remaining between them. CDR3 nucleotides: TGTGCCAGCGGGCACCGGGCAGGGAATTCACCCCTCCACTTT. It codes for CASGHRAGNSPLHF.

This sequence joins TRBV19 and TRBJ2-5; possible D gene TRBD1, 5 bases. V was trimmed by 4 bases and J by 2 bases, leaving 11 bases between them. This CDR3 has 14 amino acids. Germline loops: CDR1 LNHDA, CDR2 SQIVND (reference sequence). CDR3: CASSTLGDQETQYF. The CDR3 DNA reads TGTGCCAGTAGTACGCTAGGGGATCAAGAGACCCAGTACTTC.

This clone was seen just once. The V call is TRBV6-2 or TRBV6-3, the J call TRBJ2-7, with TRBD2 matching over 10 bases. The CDR3 runs 14 residues. Per the germline V gene, CDR1 is MNHEY and CDR2 is SVGEGT. V lost 4 bases, J lost 5 bases, and 5 bases stayed unmatched. This CDR3 reads CASSLVAGGHEQYF. Here the CDR3 DNA reads TGTGCCAGCAGTTTGGTAGCGGGGGGACACGAGCAGTACTTC.

The CDR3 DNA reads TGTGCCAGCAGCCCCCGGATGGGGGGCTATGGCTACACCTTC. This gives the protein CASSPRMGGYGYTF. V gene TRBV14 combines with J gene TRBJ1-2; D is possibly TRBD1 (5 bases). The CDR3 length is 14 residues. V was clipped by 4 bases and J by 4 bases, with 13 bases between them. CDR1 and CDR2 (germline): SGHDN, FVKESK.

The V gene is TRBV5-4, the J gene TRBJ2-2; possible D gene TRBD1, 6 bases. The CDR3 has 15 amino acids. The V gene lost 3 bases and the J gene lost 0 bases, with 9 bases spanning the gap. The germline V gene has CDR1 SGHNT and CDR2 YYREEE (reference sequence). Written as DNA, the CDR3 is TGTGCCAGCAGCTGGACAGCTGCGAACACCGGGGAGCTGTTTTTT. Translation: CASSWTAANTGELFF.

This chain uses TRBV27 with TRBJ1-5; the D is unclear. The V gene's germline CDR1 is MNHEY and CDR2 SMNVEV (reference sequence). Trimming shortened V by 4 bases and J by 4 bases, and 8 bases separated the two germline ends. This CDR3 is 13 amino acids long. The CDR3 region is CASSSRRNQPQHF. CDR3 nucleotides: TGTGCCAGCAGTTCGCGGAGAAATCAGCCCCAGCATTTT.

This chain links TRBV11-2 with TRBJ1-2; no definite D call. The germline CDR1 and CDR2 sequences are SGHAT and FQNNGV. The CDR3 has 13 amino acids. Trimming shortened V by 5 bases and J by 4 bases, and 11 bases separated the two germline ends. As DNA, the CDR3 is TGTGCCAGCAGCCCCGGCTTAGCCTATGGCTACACCTTC. Its translation: CASSPGLAYGYTF.

The chain is built from TRBV5-1 and TRBJ2-5; TRBD2 matches at 12 bases. This CDR3 has 14 residues. With 4 bases clipped from V and 5 bases from J, the junction kept 3 bases outside the gene matches. CDR1 and CDR2 from the germline V gene are SGHRS and YFSETQ. In DNA form, the CDR3 reads TGCGCCAGCAGCAGGACTAGCGGGGTGGAGACCCAGTACTTC. Its translation is CASSRTSGVETQYF.

This chain uses TRBV18 with TRBJ2-7; 11 positions agree with TRBD1. CDR3 length: 15 amino acids. V shed 6 bases and J 7 bases; nucleotides not matched to a gene: 11. From germline, CDR1 is KGHSH and CDR2 LQKENI. The CDR3 spells CASSPTDRGPGEQYF. The DNA for the CDR3 is TGTGCCAGCTCTCCAACGGACAGGGGGCCAGGGGAGCAGTACTTC.